The 28 T cell receptor beta chains reported below all come from one sample, sequenced in a study of CXCR3-negative and CXCR3-positive naive CD8 T cells (dated by TCRdb to between 2018 and 2021). Overall study outcomes, separate from this receptor: Compared with CXCR3-negative naive cells, CXCR3-positive naive cells had TRB CDR3s with higher hydrophobicity (lower Kidera factor 4), lower energy, and higher strength and volume indices.

Instrument on record: NextSeq 550. The Human TCR Profiling Kit (MiLaboratory) was used to make UMI-labeled 5' RACE TRB cDNA libraries. Each CDR3 protein sequence appears as one entry after TCRdb reprocessed the reads, and no DNA is included. The sample table records over 100,000 distinct CDR3 sequences. The ten biggest clones cover 0.41% of the sample. The antigens for these receptors are not known. Sequencing was done on a sample of naive CXCR3+ CD8+ T cells from blood. The cell subset or site label, as the study defines it: CD45RO-CCR7+CD27+CD95- naive CD8+ T cells expressing CXCR3 (TNR3+). The receptors originated from a human donor in good health. Some clones in this sample may be carry-over from other donors' samples.

CDR3 amino acids: CASSSDPLMNTEAFF. The genes are TRBV7-9 and TRBJ1-1. From germline, CDR1 is SEHNR and CDR2 FQNEAQ (reference sequence). This CDR3 is 15 amino acids long.

The chain combines TRBV30 with TRBJ2-1; TCRdb picks TRBD1, but there is no DNA to check that call. CDR1 GTSNPN and CDR2 SVGIG come from the germline V gene (reference sequence). The CDR3 consists of 14 residues. The CDR3 sequence: CAWSWGTASYEQYF.

CDR3 region: CASSYSMHTGEYDEQFF. J is TRBJ2-1 and V is TRBV6-5; TCRdb reports TRBD2, a call that lacks DNA to check it against. The CDR3 totals 17 residues. The V gene's germline CDR1 is MNHEY and CDR2 SVGAGI.

The chain employs TRBV11-2 and TRBJ1-1. The CDR3 extends over 16 amino acids. Germline CDR1 reads SGHAT; CDR2 reads FQNNGV. The CDR3 here is CASSLDREVVNTEAFF. Filled out from reference TRBV11-2 and TRBJ1-1, the complete variable domain reads EAGVAQSPRYKIIEKRQSVAFWCNPISGHATLYWYQQILGQGPKLLIQFQNNGVVDDSQLPKDRFSAERLKGVDSTLKIQPAKLEDSAVYLCASSLDREVVNTEAFFGQGTRLTVV.

The rearrangement links TRBV7-2 to TRBJ2-7; TCRdb reports TRBD2, a call that lacks DNA to check it against. Germline V gene data show CDR1 as SGHTA and CDR2 as FQGNSA. The CDR3 is 13 residues long. CDR3 in amino acids: CASSPRVWGEQYF. Drawing the rest from reference TRBV7-2 and TRBJ2-7, the complete variable domain is GAGVSQSPSNKVTEKGKDVELRCDPISGHTALYWYRQSLGQGLEFLIYFQGNSAPDKSGLPSDRFSAERTGGSVSTLTIQRTQQEDSAVYLCASSPRVWGEQYFGPGTRLTVT.

The V gene is TRBV18, the J gene TRBJ2-5; there is no DNA to check the TCRdb D call of TRBD1. CDR1 is KGHSH, CDR2 LQKENI, per germline. CDR3 length: 15 amino acids. This CDR3 is CASSPGGWNQETQYF.

This chain joins TRBV29-1 and TRBJ2-2. The CDR3 consists of 14 residues. Germline V gives CDR1 SQVTM, CDR2 ANQGSEA. The CDR3 sequence: CSVEVAANTGELFF.

The rearrangement joins TRBV20-1 to TRBJ2-1; the D gene TCRdb calls, TRBD1, cannot be checked with no DNA. Germline CDR1 and CDR2: DFQATT and SNEGSKA (reference sequence). This CDR3 is 15 amino acids long. The chain's CDR3 is CSLPAGGSSYNEQFF.

This chain connects TRBV6-1 to TRBJ2-7; TCRdb outputs TRBD1, but without DNA this stays unchecked. CDR3 length equals 16 residues. Looked up from germline, CDR1 is MNHNS and CDR2 is SASEGT. The chain's CDR3 is CATVSLGQGFPYEQYF.

The rearrangement links TRBV6-5 to TRBJ2-1; TCRdb selects TRBD1, and the lack of DNA leaves this call unchecked. Germline V lookup: CDR1 MNHEY, CDR2 SVGAGI. The CDR3 has 15 amino acids. CDR3 residues: CASSSGQPLYNEQFF.

The rearrangement links TRBV4-3 to TRBJ1-5. CDR1 is LGHNA and CDR2 is YSLEER in the germline V gene. This CDR3 is 14 amino acids long. The CDR3 here is CASSQDRANQPQHF.

The chain is built from TRBV4-1 and TRBJ2-7. The length of the CDR3 is 16 residues. The germline CDR1 and CDR2 sequences are MGHRA and YSYEKL. The chain's CDR3 is CASSQDMAGRAYEQYF.

The rearrangement joins TRBV28 to TRBJ1-1; TCRdb returns TRBD1, unconfirmable since there is no DNA. CDR3 size: 14 residues. Germline CDR1 reads MDHEN; CDR2 reads SYDVKM. CDR3 in amino acids: CASTHTGLNTEAFF.

This chain uses TRBV7-8 with TRBJ1-5. The CDR3 spans 14 residues. Germline CDR1 reads SGHVS; CDR2 reads FQNEAQ. This chain's CDR3 is CASSLEGSNQPQHF.

The gene calls are TRBV5-1 and TRBJ2-2; the D call from TCRdb, TRBD2, cannot be confirmed without DNA. The CDR3 spans 17 residues. Looked up from germline, CDR1 is SGHRS and CDR2 is YFSETQ. CDR3 sequence reads: CASSSGLAGGVTGELFF.

The chain links TRBV28 to TRBJ2-3; with no DNA, the TCRdb D assignment of TRBD2 cannot be verified. CDR1 and CDR2 from the germline V gene are MDHEN and SYDVKM. The CDR3 extends over 15 amino acids. This CDR3 is CASSLALLEGDTQYF. The full variable domain, completed using reference TRBV28 and TRBJ2-3, is DVKVTQSSRYLVKRTGEKVFLECVQDMDHENMFWYRQDPGLGLRLIYFSYDVKMKEKGDIPEGYSVSREKKERFSLILESASTNQTSMYLCASSLALLEGDTQYFGPGTRLTVL.

The rearrangement links TRBV3-1 to TRBJ2-5. The CDR3 consists of 16 residues. Per the germline V gene, CDR1 is LGHDT and CDR2 is YNNKEL (reference sequence). CDR3 amino acids: CASSQDLRGYQETQYF.

The genes are TRBV15 and TRBJ2-3. There are 13 residues in the CDR3. In germline, CDR1 is LNHNV, CDR2 YYDKDF (reference sequence). The CDR3 spells CATSSYTLDTQYF.

The V call is TRBV6-6, the J call TRBJ1-1. Looked up from germline, CDR1 is MNHNY and CDR2 is SVGAGI (reference sequence). The CDR3 sequence is 12 residues long. The CDR3: CASSHRVDPAFF.

The chain couples TRBV15 to TRBJ2-1; TCRdb's D call, TRBD2, is unchecked because there is no DNA. Germline values: CDR1 LNHNV, CDR2 YYDKDF (reference sequence). This CDR3 region has 14 residues. The CDR3 is CATSRVIGGDEQFF.

The rearrangement joins TRBV7-2 to TRBJ2-1; TCRdb selects TRBD2, and the lack of DNA leaves this call unchecked. The CDR3 is 16 residues long. Germline CDR1 SGHTA, CDR2 FQGNSA. The CDR3 sequence: CASSPGTSSSYNEQFF.

The rearrangement links TRBV4-3 to TRBJ2-5; TCRdb's assignment of TRBD1 cannot be checked, as there is no DNA. This CDR3 comprises 17 residues. CDR1 LGHNA and CDR2 YSLEER come from the germline V gene. CDR3 loop: CASSPRNSEGRGETQYF.

The chain links TRBV25-1 to TRBJ1-1. CDR1 and CDR2 from the germline V gene are MGHDK and SYGVNS. The CDR3 consists of 15 residues. The CDR3 sequence is CASSRLRAQNTEAFF.

The genes are TRBV6-2 or TRBV6-3 and TRBJ1-1; the TCRdb D gene call, TRBD1, has no DNA to confirm it. Germline loops: CDR1 MNHEY, CDR2 SVGEGT. CDR3 length: 14 residues. The CDR3 spells CASSYLRDGTEAFF.

This sequence joins TRBV29-1 and TRBJ2-2. Germline V CDR1 and CDR2: SQVTM, ANQGSEA. The CDR3 has 14 amino acids. CDR3 sequence: CSVGFRASTGELFF.

The J gene is TRBJ2-3, the V gene TRBV7-2; TCRdb lists TRBD2, though no DNA is available to test this call. The CDR3 is 12 amino acids. From germline, CDR1 is SGHTA and CDR2 FQGNSA. The CDR3 here is CATLLGADTQYF.

The gene calls are TRBV5-1 and TRBJ1-6; the D call of TRBD1 rests on TCRdb alone, since no DNA is present to check it. CDR1 is SGHRS, CDR2 YFSETQ, per germline. The CDR3 loop spans 13 amino acids. CDR3 sequence reads: CASSLDGGSPLHF.

The chain links TRBV7-9 to TRBJ1-1. This CDR3 has 14 amino acids. The germline CDR1 and CDR2 sequences are SEHNR and FQNEAQ (reference sequence). CDR3 in amino acids: CASSLGLGDTEAFF.